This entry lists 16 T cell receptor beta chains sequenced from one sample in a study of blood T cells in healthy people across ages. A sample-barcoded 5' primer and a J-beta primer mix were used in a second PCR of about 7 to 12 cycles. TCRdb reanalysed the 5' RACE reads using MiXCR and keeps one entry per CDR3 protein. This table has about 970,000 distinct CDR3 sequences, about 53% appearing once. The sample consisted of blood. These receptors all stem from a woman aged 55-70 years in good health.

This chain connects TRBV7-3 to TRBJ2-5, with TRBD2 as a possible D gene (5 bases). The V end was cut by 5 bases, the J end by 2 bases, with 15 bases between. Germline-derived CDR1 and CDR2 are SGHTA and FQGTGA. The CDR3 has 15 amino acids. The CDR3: CASSPTRTRQETQYF. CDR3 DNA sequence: TGTGCCAGCAGCCCAACTAGAACGCGACAAGAGACCCAGTACTTC.

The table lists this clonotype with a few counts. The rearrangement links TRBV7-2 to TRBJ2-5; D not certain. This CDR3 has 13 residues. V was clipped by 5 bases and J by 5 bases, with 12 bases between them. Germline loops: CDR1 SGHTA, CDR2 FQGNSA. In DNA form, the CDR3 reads TGTGCCAGCAGCAGGCTAATCCGGGAGACCCAGTACTTC. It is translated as CASSRLIRETQYF.

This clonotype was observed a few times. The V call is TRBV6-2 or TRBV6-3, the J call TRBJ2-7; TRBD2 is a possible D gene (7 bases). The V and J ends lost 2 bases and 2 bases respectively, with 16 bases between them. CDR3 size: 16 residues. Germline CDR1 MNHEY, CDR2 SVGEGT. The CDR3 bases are TGTGCCAGCAGTTACACCTCCGGGGGGCCCACCTACGAGCAGTACTTC. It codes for CASSYTSGGPTYEQYF.

Here the CDR3 reads CASSLGTEGKLFF. CDR3 coding DNA: TGTGCCAGCAGCTTAGGGACAGAAGGAAAACTGTTTTTT. The V gene is TRBV7-2, the J gene TRBJ1-4; tentatively, D is TRBD1 (6 bases). CDR1 is SGHTA, CDR2 FQGNSA, per germline. The CDR3 sequence is 13 residues long. V lost 1 base and J lost 10, with 10 bases in between.

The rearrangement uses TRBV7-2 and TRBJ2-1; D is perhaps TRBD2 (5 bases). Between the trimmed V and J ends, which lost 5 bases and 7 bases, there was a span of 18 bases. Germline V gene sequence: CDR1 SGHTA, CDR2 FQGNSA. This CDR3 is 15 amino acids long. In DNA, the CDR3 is TGTGCCAGCAGCCAAGCTGGGAGCCTGGGGAATGAGCAGTTCTTC. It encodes CASSQAGSLGNEQFF.

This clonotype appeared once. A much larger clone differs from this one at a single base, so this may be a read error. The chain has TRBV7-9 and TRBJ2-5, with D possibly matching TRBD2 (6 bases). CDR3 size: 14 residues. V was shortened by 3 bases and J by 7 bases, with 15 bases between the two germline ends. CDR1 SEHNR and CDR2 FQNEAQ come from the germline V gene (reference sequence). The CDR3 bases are TGTGCCAGCAGCTTTAGCCTAGCGAGTGGGACCCAGTACTTC. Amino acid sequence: CASSFSLASGTQYF.

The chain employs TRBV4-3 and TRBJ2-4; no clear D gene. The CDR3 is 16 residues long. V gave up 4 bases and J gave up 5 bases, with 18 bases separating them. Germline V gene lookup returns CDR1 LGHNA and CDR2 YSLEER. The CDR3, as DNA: TGCGCCAGCAGCCCCCGCAATTATGGGGATCAAAACATTCAGTACTTC. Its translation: CASSPRNYGDQNIQYF.

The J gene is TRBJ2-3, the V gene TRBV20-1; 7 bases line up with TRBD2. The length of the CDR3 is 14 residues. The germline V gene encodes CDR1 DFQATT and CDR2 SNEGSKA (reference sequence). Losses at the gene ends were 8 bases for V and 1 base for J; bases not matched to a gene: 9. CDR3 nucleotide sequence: TGCAGTAGGGAAGCGGGATACCGCACAGATACGCAGTATTTT. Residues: CSREAGYRTDTQYF.

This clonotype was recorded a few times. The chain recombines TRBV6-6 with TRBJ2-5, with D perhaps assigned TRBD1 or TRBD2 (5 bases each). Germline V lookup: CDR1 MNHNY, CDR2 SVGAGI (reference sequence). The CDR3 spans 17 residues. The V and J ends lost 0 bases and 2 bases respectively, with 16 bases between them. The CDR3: CASSYSGRGARQETQYF. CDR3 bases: TGTGCCAGCAGTTACTCGGGACGGGGAGCCAGACAAGAGACCCAGTACTTC.

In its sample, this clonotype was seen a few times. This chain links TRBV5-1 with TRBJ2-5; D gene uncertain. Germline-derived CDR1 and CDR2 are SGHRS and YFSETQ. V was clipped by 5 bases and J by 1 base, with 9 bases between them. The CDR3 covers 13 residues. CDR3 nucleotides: TGCGCCAGCAGTTCGTTTACCCAAGAGACCCAGTACTTC. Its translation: CASSSFTQETQYF. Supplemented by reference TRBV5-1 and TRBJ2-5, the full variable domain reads KAGVTQTPRYLIKTRGQQVTLSCSPISGHRSVSWYQQTPGQGLQFLFEYFSETQRNKGNFPGRFSGRQFSNSRSEMNVSTLELGDSALYLCASSSFTQETQYFGPGTRLLVL.

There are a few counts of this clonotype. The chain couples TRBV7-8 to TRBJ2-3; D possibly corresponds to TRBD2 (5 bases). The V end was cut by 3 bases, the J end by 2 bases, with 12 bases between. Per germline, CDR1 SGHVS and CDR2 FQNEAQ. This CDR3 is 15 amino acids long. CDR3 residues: CASSFFREFTDTQYF. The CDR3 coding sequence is TGTGCCAGCAGCTTTTTTCGGGAATTCACAGATACGCAGTATTTT.

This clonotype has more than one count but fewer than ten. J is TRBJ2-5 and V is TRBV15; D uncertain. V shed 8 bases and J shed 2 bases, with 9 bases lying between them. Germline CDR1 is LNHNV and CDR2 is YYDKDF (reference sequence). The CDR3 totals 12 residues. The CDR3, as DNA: TGTGCCACCTCCACACATCAAGAGACCCAGTACTTC. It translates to CATSTHQETQYF.

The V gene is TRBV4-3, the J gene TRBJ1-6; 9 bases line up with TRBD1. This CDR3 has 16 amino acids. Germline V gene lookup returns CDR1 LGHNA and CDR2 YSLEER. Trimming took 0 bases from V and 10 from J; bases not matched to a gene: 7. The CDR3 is CASSQDWDREGSPLHF. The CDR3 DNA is TGCGCCAGCAGCCAAGATTGGGACAGGGAAGGATCACCCCTCCACTTT.

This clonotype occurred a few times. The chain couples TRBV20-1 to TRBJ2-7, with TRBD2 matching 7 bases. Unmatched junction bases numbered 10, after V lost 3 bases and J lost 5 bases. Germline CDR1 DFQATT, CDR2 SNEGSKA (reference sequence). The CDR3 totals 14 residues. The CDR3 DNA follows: TGCAGTGCTAGGGCCGGAGGGAGGGACCACGAGCAGTACTTC. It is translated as CSARAGGRDHEQYF.

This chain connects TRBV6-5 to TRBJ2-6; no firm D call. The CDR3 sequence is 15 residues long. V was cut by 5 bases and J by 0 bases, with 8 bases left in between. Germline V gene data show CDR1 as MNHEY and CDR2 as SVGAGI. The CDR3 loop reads CASSIIASGANVLTF. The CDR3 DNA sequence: TGTGCCAGCAGTATCATAGCCTCTGGGGCCAACGTCCTGACTTTC.

CDR3 sequence (DNA): TGTGCCGGCTCTGGCGGGAGGGAAACAGATACGCAGTATTTT. It translates to CAGSGGRETDTQYF. The chain carries TRBV30 and TRBJ2-3; 9 bases map to TRBD2. The CDR3 sequence is 14 residues long. The germline V gene has CDR1 GTSNPN and CDR2 SVGIG (reference sequence). The V gene end was trimmed by 8 bases and the J gene end by 3 bases; junction bases not matched to a gene: 9.